The entry below describes one T cell receptor beta chain. The antigen remains undetermined. A 5'RACE template switching approach incorporating UMIs was used to make TCR beta cDNA. TCRdb re-called the 5' RACE reads and catalogs CDR3 proteins one per entry, DNA excluded. The sample totals 200,000 to 300,000 distinct CDR3 sequences; its top ten clones hold roughly 4.2%. The data are from a study of T cells expressing NK-cell markers. Study-level points and caveats: There remained a lack of clarity about HCMV specificity of expanded NKG2C+ T cell clones.

The CDR3 spans 15 residues. Germline-derived CDR1 and CDR2 are DFQATT and SNEGSKA (reference sequence). This clonotype originated in a woman aged 18 to 75 in good health. The material sequenced was blood T cells: a sorted CD56 or NKG2C T cell subset, CD4+ or CD8+ T cells, or bulk PBMC T cells (not recorded which). The V call is TRBV20-1, the J call TRBJ2-3; with no DNA, the TCRdb D assignment of TRBD1 cannot be verified. CDR3 amino acids: CSARAPGEGTDTQYF.